Listed below are T cell receptor beta chains from one sample, sequenced in a study of cytomegalovirus exposure and HLA in healthy donors. Repertoires were generated with immunoSEQ multiplex PCR, while TCRdb's copy carries only in-frame clones and drops some. Found here are some 120,000 clones, around 84% of them singletons; the top ten hold more than 20%. Sequencing used PBMCs. The receptors derive from a man between 25 and 39 years old in good health and CMV-seropositive. The CDR3 runs from the conserved cysteine through the conserved F or W. Fields, in order: J gene, clone size, CDR3 length, V gene, D gene, CDR3 DNA, CDR3 protein. The D gene is left open where the match is weak. Clone size appears in some rows only: once, few, many, or a class for an expanded clone.

TRBJ2-5 - 13 TRBV29-1 - TGCAGCGTTGATTACAGCATCGGAGAGACCCAGTACTTC CSVDYSIGETQYF
TRBJ1-4 - 16 TRBV6-1 TRBD1 TGTGCCAGCAGTGAATTTTCGGGACAGGGTAATGAAAAACTGTTTTTT CASSEFSGQGNEKLFF
TRBJ1-6 once 16 TRBV6-1 - TGTGCCAGCAGTGACCTCCGGGATCTTTTTAATTCACCCCTCCACTTT CASSDLRDLFNSPLHF
TRBJ2-1 - 13 TRBV4-1 TRBD2 TGCGCCAGCAGCCGCGGGGGTTACAATGAGCAGTTCTTC CASSRGGYNEQFF
TRBJ1-2 - 16 TRBV5-1 TRBD1 TGCGCCAGCAGCCGCGATCCGCAGGGGGCGGTGAAAGGCTACACCTTC CASSRDPQGAVKGYTF
TRBJ2-2 once 13 TRBV5-4 TRBD1 TGTGCCAGCAGCCGGGGACAGACCGGGGAGCTGTTTTTT CASSRGQTGELFF
TRBJ2-7 - 17 TRBV11-2 TRBD1 TGTGCCAGCAGCACGCGTTTTTCCGGGACAGACTCCTACGAGCAGTACTTC CASSTRFSGTDSYEQYF
TRBJ1-5 - 13 TRBV6-6 TRBD1 TGTGCCAGCGTGGCAGGGGGATATCAGCCCCAGCATTTT CASVAGGYQPQHF
TRBJ1-2 - 14 TRBV30 TRBD1 TGTGCCTGGAGTGCGGGACAGACAAGTCGAGGCTACACCTTC CAWSAGQTSRGYTF
TRBJ2-3 - 13 TRBV7-9 TRBD2 TGTGCCAGCAGCTACCCCGGGACTAGCGGCGTTTATTTT CASSYPGTSGVYF
TRBJ2-3 - 14 TRBV6-5 - TGTGCCAGCAGTTATAACAGGGTTACAGATACGCAGTATTTT CASSYNRVTDTQYF
TRBJ2-5 - 14 TRBV4-2 - TGTGCCAGCAGCCAAGATAGGGGCGAGGAGACCCAGTACTTC CASSQDRGEETQYF
TRBJ1-1 - 12 TRBV6-6 TRBD1 TGTGCCAGCAGACGACAGGGGACTGAAGCTTTCTTT CASRRQGTEAFF
TRBJ1-5 - 15 TRBV6-1 - TGTGCCAGCAGTCAAAGCGTGACAGCGAATCAGCCCCAGCATTTT CASSQSVTANQPQHF
TRBJ1-2 - 14 TRBV5-4 - TGTGCCAGCAGCTTGGTACAGGACCCCTATGGCTACACCTTC CASSLVQDPYGYTF
TRBJ2-5 once 16 TRBV5-1 TRBD2 TGCGCCAGCAGCTTGGTTCCCGGGAGGGTTCAAGAGACCCAGTACTTC CASSLVPGRVQETQYF
TRBJ2-2 - 16 TRBV5-6 TRBD2 TGTGCCAGCGAGGGACTAGCGGGAGGTCTCACCGGGGAGCTGTTTTTT CASEGLAGGLTGELFF
TRBJ2-5 - 14 TRBV27 - TGTGCCAGCAGTTTACAGACTAGGCAAGAGACCCAGTACTTC CASSLQTRQETQYF
TRBJ2-3 - 15 TRBV7-9 TRBD1 TGTGCCAGCAGCCTCACAGGGGGCGCATCGGATACGCAGTATTTT CASSLTGGASDTQYF
TRBJ2-5 - 14 TRBV7-9 - TGTGCCAGCAGCTTAGGAACTTACCAAGAGACCCAGTACTTC CASSLGTYQETQYF
TRBJ1-4 - 15 TRBV30 - TGTGCCTGGAGAAAACAGGGCCCAGGTAGTGAAAAACTGTTTTTT CAWRKQGPGSEKLFF
TRBJ1-3 - 14 TRBV10-3 - TGTGCCATCAGAAACATCGTCTCTGGAAACACCATATATTTT CAIRNIVSGNTIYF
TRBJ2-1 few 16 TRBV25-1 - TGTGCCAGCAGTTACTCGATCCTAGCGTGGGCCAATGAGCAGTTCTTC CASSYSILAWANEQFF
TRBJ1-5 - 15 TRBV19 TRBD1 TGTGCCAGTAGTATAGGCCGGGACAGGGGACAGCCCCAGCATTTT CASSIGRDRGQPQHF
TRBJ1-1 once 14 TRBV7-3 - TGTGCCAGCAGCCTCACGGGGGGTGACACTGAAGCTTTCTTT CASSLTGGDTEAFF
TRBJ2-7 few 16 TRBV13 - TGTGCCAGCAGCTTAGCGCTTGGAGGGATCGATCACGAGCAGTACTTC CASSLALGGIDHEQYF
TRBJ2-5 - 13 TRBV19 - TGTGCCAGTAGGGGCCGGGGGGCAGAGACCCAGTACTTC CASRGRGAETQYF
TRBJ2-1 - 18 TRBV19 TRBD2 TGTGCCAGTAGTATTCCAACCGGGACTAGCGGGGGTGACAATGAGCAGTTCTTC CASSIPTGTSGGDNEQFF
TRBJ2-2 - 17 TRBV11-2 - TGTGCCAGCAGCTTACAGCTTGGGCAGGGTAACACCGGGGAGCTGTTTTTT CASSLQLGQGNTGELFF
TRBJ1-1 - 14 TRBV27 - TGTGCCAGCATGCGACACGACATGAACACTGAAGCTTTCTTT CASMRHDMNTEAFF
TRBJ2-2 - 15 TRBV27 TRBD1 TGTGCCAGCAGGGTGGACAGGGAGAATTTCGGGGAGCTGTTTTTT CASRVDRENFGELFF
TRBJ1-6 - 14 TRBV29-1 - TGCAGCGCCCAAGACGGAGAATATAATTCACCCCTCCACTTT CSAQDGEYNSPLHF
TRBJ1-5 - 14 TRBV18 - TGTGCCAGCTCCCCACGGACAGTTAATCAGCCCCAGCATTTT CASSPRTVNQPQHF
TRBJ2-3 - 13 TRBV5-1 - TGCGCCAGCGGAACAGGGATGATAGATACGCAGTATTTT CASGTGMIDTQYF
TRBJ1-1 - 14 TRBV4-1 - TGCGCCAGCAGCCAGTCCAGGGGCGACACTGAAGCTTTCTTT CASSQSRGDTEAFF
TRBJ2-1 - 15 TRBV9 - TGTGCCAGCAGCAGTTATGGGGGGGGCCAGAATGAGCAGTTCTTC CASSSYGGGQNEQFF
TRBJ1-2 - 14 TRBV9 TRBD1 TGTGCCAGCACCTCAGGGGGCGGGGGTTATGGCTACACCTTC CASTSGGGGYGYTF
TRBJ2-7 - 15 TRBV6-1 TRBD2 TGTGCCAGCAGACCGTCTAGCGGGGGGTCCTACGAGCAGTACTTC CASRPSSGGSYEQYF
TRBJ2-3 - 15 TRBV7-2 TRBD2 TGTGCCAGCAGCTTAAATCGGGGGGGGATAGATACGCAGTATTTT CASSLNRGGIDTQYF
TRBJ2-5 - 15 TRBV27 TRBD1 TGTGCCAGCAGTCCCCGGACAGGGGGCGCCGAGACCCAGTACTTC CASSPRTGGAETQYF
TRBJ2-2 - 20 TRBV2 TRBD1 TGTGCCAGCAGTGACGCCGGGACAGGGCCCCTAACCGCGAACACCGGGGAGCTGTTTTTT CASSDAGTGPLTANTGELFF
TRBJ1-1 - 13 TRBV30 - TGTGCCTGGAGTGTACATCAGGACACTGAAGCTTTCTTT CAWSVHQDTEAFF
TRBJ2-2 - 16 TRBV7-9 TRBD1 TGTGCCAGCAGCCCAACGGGACAGATTGGGACCGGGGAGCTGTTTTTT CASSPTGQIGTGELFF
TRBJ1-3 - 13 TRBV2 - TGTGCCAGCAGGGCCGACTCTGGAAACACCATATATTTT CASRADSGNTIYF
TRBJ1-1 - 14 TRBV19 - TGTGCCAGTAGTAGCTCTTCAGGGGTGACTGAAGCTTTCTTT CASSSSSGVTEAFF
TRBJ1-4 - 14 TRBV28 - TGTGCCAGCAGGCGCCAGGGATCTAATGAAAAACTGTTTTTT CASRRQGSNEKLFF
TRBJ1-3 once 15 TRBV18 - TGTGCCAGCTCCTACAGGGCAACATCTGGAAACACCATATATTTT CASSYRATSGNTIYF
TRBJ2-1 - 13 TRBV6-6 TRBD1 TGTGCCACCACCCTCTTACAGGGGACTGAGCAGTTCTTC CATTLLQGTEQFF
TRBJ1-2 - 13 TRBV7-8 - TGTGCCAGCAGCCGAACCGCGAACTATGGCTACACCTTC CASSRTANYGYTF
TRBJ2-5 - 17 TRBV7-9 - TGTGCCAGCAGCTTAGTAGTCCGACTTGATATCCAAGAGACCCAGTACTTC CASSLVVRLDIQETQYF
TRBJ2-5 - 14 TRBV29-1 - TGCAGCGTTTTCCCCGGTGGGGGGCAAGAGACCCAGTACTTC CSVFPGGGQETQYF
TRBJ1-1 - 15 TRBV10-3 - TGTGCCATCAGAGGTGAGTGGACAACGAACACTGAAGCTTTCTTT CAIRGEWTTNTEAFF
TRBJ2-1 - 14 TRBV15 - TGTGCCACGCACCCGGGACTGGATCTTGATGAGCAGTTCTTC CATHPGLDLDEQFF
TRBJ1-5 - 16 TRBV5-1 TRBD1 TGCGCCAGCAGCCCTCAAGGACAGGGGGGAGGTCAGCCCCAGCATTTT CASSPQGQGGGQPQHF
TRBJ2-3 - 12 TRBV18 - TGTGCCACCGGAGGGAGGACAGATACGCAGTATTTT CATGGRTDTQYF
TRBJ1-2 - 12 TRBV6-6 - TGTGCCTCCCGGGGGGACGCTTATGGCTACACCTTC CASRGDAYGYTF
TRBJ1-2 - 14 TRBV19 - TGTGCCACCTCCCTAAGGGGGAGGGTCTATGGCTACACCTTC CATSLRGRVYGYTF
TRBJ2-3 few 13 TRBV6-1 - TGTGCCAGCAGTGAAGGGGCGGCTAGCGTGCAGTATTTT CASSEGAASVQYF
TRBJ2-1 - 11 TRBV2 - TGTGCCAGCAGCCCGGAGGATGAGCAGTTCTTC CASSPEDEQFF